The rows below give T cell receptor beta chains drawn from one sample of a study of identifying expanded T cells in peripheral blood. Produced via immunoSEQ multiplex PCR; TCRdb's table is partial and in-frame only. Among about 130,000 clones, 86% were seen once, and the ten largest hold 7% to 10%. Sequencing used blood. These receptors were taken from a person between 18 and 75 years old in good health. The CDR3 runs from the conserved cysteine through the conserved F or W. A D gene is named only where the DNA matches it firmly. Clone sizes are given selectively: once, few, many, or a class where the clone is expanded.

>TRBJ1-5|TRBV6-1|.|.
CASTETDQQPQHF
TGTGCCAGCACCGAAACGGATCAGCAGCCCCAGCATTTT
>TRBJ2-5|TRBV19|.|.
CASSQGQETQYF
TGTGCCAGTAGTCAGGGACAAGAGACCCAGTACTTC
>TRBJ2-6|TRBV2|.|.
CASRPTPTGANVLTF
TGTGCCAGCAGGCCTACTCCGACCGGGGCCAACGTCCTGACTTTC
>TRBJ2-7|TRBV6-5|.|.
CASSWTGPSYEQYF
TGTGCCAGCAGTTGGACCGGGCCGTCCTACGAGCAGTACTTC
>TRBJ2-7|TRBV15|.|TRBD2
CATSRTSGGTTYEQYF
TGTGCCACCAGCCGGACTAGCGGGGGGACTACCTACGAGCAGTACTTC
>TRBJ2-2|TRBV30|.|TRBD1
CAWKGQPNTGELFF
TGTGCCTGGAAGGGACAGCCCAACACCGGGGAGCTGTTTTTT
>TRBJ1-2|TRBV6-6|.|.
CASSYSSDPGGYTF
TGTGCCAGCAGTTACTCCTCCGACCCGGGAGGCTACACCTTC
>TRBJ2-3|TRBV5-6|.|.
CASSLGPRGADTQYF
TGTGCCAGCAGCTTAGGCCCGAGGGGCGCAGATACGCAGTATTTT
>TRBJ1-1|TRBV7-2|.|.
CASSFPGVRDTEAFF
TGTGCCAGCAGCTTCCCGGGGGTGAGGGACACTGAAGCTTTCTTT
>TRBJ2-1|TRBV28|.|.
CASSSSDRLNEQFF
TGTGCCAGCAGTTCCTCGGACAGACTCAATGAGCAGTTCTTC
>TRBJ2-1|TRBV7-9|.|TRBD2
CAMSGLAGGPPNEQFF
TGTGCCATGTCGGGACTAGCGGGGGGGCCCCCCAATGAGCAGTTCTTC
>TRBJ2-3|TRBV11-2|.|.
CASSSGLPPDTQYF
TGTGCCAGCAGCTCGGGACTTCCCCCGGATACGCAGTATTTT
>TRBJ2-3|TRBV20-1|.|.
CSARDDTQYF
TGCAGTGCTAGAGACGATACGCAGTATTTT
>TRBJ1-2|TRBV25-1|.|.
CASSESPGVSYTF
TGTGCCAGCAGTGAATCCCCGGGAGTTAGCTACACCTTC
>TRBJ2-7|TRBV6-5|.|.
CASSYRDTPYEQYF
TGTGCCAGCAGTTACCGGGACACCCCTTACGAGCAGTACTTC
>TRBJ2-1|TRBV7-9|.|.
CASSTVDTQNEQFF
TGTGCCAGCAGCACAGTGGACACCCAAAATGAGCAGTTCTTC
>TRBJ1-1|TRBV11-1|.|TRBD1
CASRSGTANTEAFF
TGTGCCAGCAGATCCGGGACAGCGAACACTGAAGCTTTCTTT
>TRBJ2-5|TRBV7-2|.|TRBD1
CASSPRDRGQETQYF
TGTGCCAGCAGCCCAAGGGACAGGGGCCAAGAGACCCAGTACTTC
>TRBJ1-2|TRBV10-2|.|.
CASSDTLDGGYTF
TGCGCCAGCAGTGACACCTTGGACGGCGGCTACACCTTC
>TRBJ1-6|TRBV7-2|.|TRBD1
CASSFWDSSYNSPLHF
TGTGCCAGCAGCTTTTGGGACAGCTCCTATAATTCACCCCTCCACTTT
>TRBJ2-4|TRBV6-4|many|.
CASSAEAKNIQYF
TGTGCCAGCAGTGCCGAAGCCAAAAACATTCAGTACTTC
>TRBJ2-1|TRBV2|.|.
CASNPTGGHEQFF
TGTGCCAGCAACCCCACCGGAGGTCATGAGCAGTTCTTC
>TRBJ1-1|TRBV19|.|TRBD1
CASSIAQGANTEAFF
TGTGCCAGTAGTATAGCACAGGGGGCGAACACTGAAGCTTTCTTT
>TRBJ2-7|TRBV7-2|.|TRBD2
CASKRLAGPYEQYF
TGTGCCAGCAAAAGACTAGCGGGGCCCTACGAGCAGTACTTC
>TRBJ2-7|TRBV18|.|TRBD1
CASSPFRDSLTYEQYF
TGTGCCAGCTCACCCTTCCGGGACAGCCTGACCTACGAGCAGTACTTC
>TRBJ2-7|TRBV6-1|.|.
CASRGQASPYEQYF
TGTGCCAGCAGGGGCCAGGCCAGCCCCTACGAGCAGTACTTC
>TRBJ1-1|TRBV11-2|.|.
CASSKRDGGFGTEAFF
TGTGCCAGCAGCAAGAGGGACGGAGGGTTTGGCACTGAAGCTTTCTTT